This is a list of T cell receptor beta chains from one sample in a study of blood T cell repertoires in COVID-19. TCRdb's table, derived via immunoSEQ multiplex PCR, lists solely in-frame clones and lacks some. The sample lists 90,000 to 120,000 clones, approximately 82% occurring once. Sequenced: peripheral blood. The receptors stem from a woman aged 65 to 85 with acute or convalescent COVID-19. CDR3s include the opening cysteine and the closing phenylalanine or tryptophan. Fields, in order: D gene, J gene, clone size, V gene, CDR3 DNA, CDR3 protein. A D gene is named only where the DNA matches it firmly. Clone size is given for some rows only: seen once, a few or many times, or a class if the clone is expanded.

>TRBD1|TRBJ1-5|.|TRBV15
TGTGCCACCAGCAGGGGACAGGGAAGCAATCAGCCCCAGCATTTT
CATSRGQGSNQPQHF
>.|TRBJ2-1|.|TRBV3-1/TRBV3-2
TGTGCCAGCAGCCGCTCAACAGCCTCAAAGGGGAATGAGCAGTTCTTC
CASSRSTASKGNEQFF
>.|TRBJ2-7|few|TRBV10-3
TGTGCCATCAGTCCTGCGACTAGAAGCGACGAGCAGTACTTC
CAISPATRSDEQYF
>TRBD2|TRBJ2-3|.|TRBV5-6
TGTGCCAGCACGCAGCGGGGGAGCACAGATACGCAGTATTTT
CASTQRGSTDTQYF
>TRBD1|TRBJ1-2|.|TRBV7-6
TGTGCCAGCAGCTTAGAGGGGACAGGGGGTGGAGGCTATGGCTACACCTTC
CASSLEGTGGGGYGYTF
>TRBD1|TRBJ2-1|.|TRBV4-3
TGCGCCAGCAGCCAACGGACAGGGAAAGCTAATGAGCAGTTCTTC
CASSQRTGKANEQFF
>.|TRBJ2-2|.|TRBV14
TGTGCCAGCACCCAAAGTACAGCCGGGGAGCTGTTTTTT
CASTQSTAGELFF
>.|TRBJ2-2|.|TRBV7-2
TGTGCCAGCAGCTTAGGGGGAGGACGGGACACCGGGGAGCTGTTTTTT
CASSLGGGRDTGELFF
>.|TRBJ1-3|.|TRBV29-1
TGCAGCGTTGAATTAGCCAAACCCTTTCTAAGAAACACCATATATTTT
CSVELAKPFLRNTIYF
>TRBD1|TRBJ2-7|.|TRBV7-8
TGTGCCAGCAGCAGAGGACAGGGGGACGACGAGCAGTACTTC
CASSRGQGDDEQYF
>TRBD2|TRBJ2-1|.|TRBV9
TGTGCCAGCAGCGGACCACCGACTAGCGGCGTTAACTACAATGAGCAGTTCTTC
CASSGPPTSGVNYNEQFF
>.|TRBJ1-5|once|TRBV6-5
TGTGCCAGCAGTCTAGGACTGAATCAGCCCCAGCATTTT
CASSLGLNQPQHF
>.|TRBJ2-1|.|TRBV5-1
TGCGCCAGCAGCTCCCAACCGTCGAGGGCCCATGAGCAGTTCTTC
CASSSQPSRAHEQFF
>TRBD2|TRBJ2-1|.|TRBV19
TGTGCCAGTAGTATCTGGAGCACTAGCGGGGGCCTTTACAATGAGCAGTTCTTC
CASSIWSTSGGLYNEQFF
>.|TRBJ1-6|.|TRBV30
TGTGCCTGGAGACAAGGACGGGGGAATTCACCCCTCCACTTT
CAWRQGRGNSPLHF
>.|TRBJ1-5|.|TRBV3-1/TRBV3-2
TGTGCCAGCAGCCATCCACAGGGCAGGAGGCAGCCCCAGCATTTT
CASSHPQGRRQPQHF
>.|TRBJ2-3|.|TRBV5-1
TGCGCCAGCAGCTTGGCCGGGGGACCTAGCACAGATACGCAGTATTTT
CASSLAGGPSTDTQYF
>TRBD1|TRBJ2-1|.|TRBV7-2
TGTGCCAGCAGCTTATCCTTAGGACAGGGCGGAAATGAGCAGTTCTTC
CASSLSLGQGGNEQFF
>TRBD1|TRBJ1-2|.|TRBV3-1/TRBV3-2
TGTGCCAGCAGCCTTATCAGCCCCATAAACAGGGGGCTCTCTGGCTACACCTTC
CASSLISPINRGLSGYTF
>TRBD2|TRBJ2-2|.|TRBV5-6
TGTGCCAGCTCAGCCGGCGGGGGTTTCAGCGGGGAGCTGTTTTTT
CASSAGGGFSGELFF
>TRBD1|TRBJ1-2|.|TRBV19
TGTGCCAGTAGTGCTCGGACAGGGTCTACCTATAATAACTATGGCTACACCTTC
CASSARTGSTYNNYGYTF
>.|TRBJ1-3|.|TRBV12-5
TGTGCTAGTGGTTTGTTCGAGTCTGGAAACACCATATATTTT
CASGLFESGNTIYF
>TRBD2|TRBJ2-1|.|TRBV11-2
TGTGCCAGCAGCGGGACTAGGTCGGGAGAGCAGTTCTTC
CASSGTRSGEQFF
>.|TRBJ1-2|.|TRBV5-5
TGTGCCAGCAGCCAATCAAGGGGTCACATCGGCTACACCTTC
CASSQSRGHIGYTF
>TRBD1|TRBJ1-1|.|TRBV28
TGTGCCAGCAGTTACCCCGAACAGGGGGGGAGCACTGAAGCTTTCTTT
CASSYPEQGGSTEAFF
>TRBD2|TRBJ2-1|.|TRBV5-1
TGCGCCAGCACCCGGAGGGCTAGCGGCCCGAGCTCCTACAATGAGCAGTTCTTC
CASTRRASGPSSYNEQFF
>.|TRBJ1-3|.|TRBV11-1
TGTGCCAGCGAGGATAACTCTGGAAACACCATATATTTT
CASEDNSGNTIYF
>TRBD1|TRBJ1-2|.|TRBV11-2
TGTGCCAGCAGCCTACAGGGGATGGGTAACTATGGCTACACCTTC
CASSLQGMGNYGYTF
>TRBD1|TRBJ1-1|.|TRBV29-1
TGCAGCGTCGGAGGGACAGGGGTGTTGAACACTGAAGCTTTCTTT
CSVGGTGVLNTEAFF
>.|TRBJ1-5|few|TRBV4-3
TGCGCCAGCAGCCAAGATGAGCTAGGGAGGCGGCAGCCCCAGCATTTT
CASSQDELGRRQPQHF
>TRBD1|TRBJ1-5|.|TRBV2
TGTGCCAGCAGTGCCCCCGGACAGGGGACCAATCAGCCCCAGCATTTT
CASSAPGQGTNQPQHF
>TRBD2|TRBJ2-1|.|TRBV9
TGTGCCAGCAGCGTAGTGGGGCGGGGGGCATACAATGAGCAGTTCTTC
CASSVVGRGAYNEQFF
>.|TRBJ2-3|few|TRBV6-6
TGTGCCAGCACCGACGACGCCCGGGGCACAGATACGCAGTATTTT
CASTDDARGTDTQYF
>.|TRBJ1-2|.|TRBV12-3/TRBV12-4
TGTGCCAGCAGTTCCCAGTCCCTCTATGGCTACACCTTC
CASSSQSLYGYTF
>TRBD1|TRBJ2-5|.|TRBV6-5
TGTGCCAGCAGTTACTCGAGTCCCGGCAGGGGGGAGACCCAGTACTTC
CASSYSSPGRGETQYF
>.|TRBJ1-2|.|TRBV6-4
TGTGCCAGCAGCGACTCGGGCCAGCCCTATGACTACACCTTC
CASSDSGQPYDYTF
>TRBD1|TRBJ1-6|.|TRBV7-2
TGTGCCAGCAGCCCAGGGGGAACCTATAATTCACCCCTCCACTTT
CASSPGGTYNSPLHF
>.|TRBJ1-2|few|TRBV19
TGTGCCAGTAGTATAGTCCCGGGCGGGAACTATGGCTACACCTTC
CASSIVPGGNYGYTF
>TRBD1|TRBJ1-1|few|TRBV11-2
TGTGCCAGCAGCTTTATGACAGGGTGGCGCGGGGACACTGAAGCTTTCTTT
CASSFMTGWRGDTEAFF
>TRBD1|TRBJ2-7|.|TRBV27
TGTGCCAGCAGGGGACAGAACTCATACGAGCAGTACTTC
CASRGQNSYEQYF
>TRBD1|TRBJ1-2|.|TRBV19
TGTGCCAGTAGCCTCGGGACAGCCGACCCCCTCTATGGCTACACCTTC
CASSLGTADPLYGYTF
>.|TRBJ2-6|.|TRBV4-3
TGCGCCAGCAGCCAGGAACCCCCAGGGTCTGGGGCCAACGTCCTGACTTTC
CASSQEPPGSGANVLTF
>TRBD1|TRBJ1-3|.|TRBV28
TGTGCCAGCATCCGGGACAGGGGGGCAAACACCATATATTTT
CASIRDRGANTIYF
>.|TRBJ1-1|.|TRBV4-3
TGCGCCAGCAGCCAAGGCATCCGGTGGAGGCAGCCCAAGAACACTGAAGCTTTCTTT
CASSQGIRWRQPKNTEAFF
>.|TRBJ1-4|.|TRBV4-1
TGCGCCAGCAGCCAAGCAGGGACTCTAAGGGAAAAACTGTTTTTT
CASSQAGTLREKLFF
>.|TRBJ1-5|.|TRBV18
TGTGCCAGCTCACCAGGACAGTATAGCAATCAGCCCCAGCATTTT
CASSPGQYSNQPQHF
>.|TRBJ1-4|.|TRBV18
TGTGCCAGCTCACCACAGGGGGGGAATGAAAAACTGTTTTTT
CASSPQGGNEKLFF
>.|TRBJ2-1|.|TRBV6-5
TGTGCCAGCAGAACCAGCGTGAGCTCCTACAATGAGCAGTTCTTC
CASRTSVSSYNEQFF
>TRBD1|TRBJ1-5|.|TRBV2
TGTGCCAGCAGTTCAGGACAGGGGGTCAGGCAGCCCCAGCATTTT
CASSSGQGVRQPQHF
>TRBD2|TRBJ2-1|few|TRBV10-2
TGCGCCGCACTAGCGGGAGGGCCCGATGAGCAGTTCTTC
CAALAGGPDEQFF